One and the same sample provided the 29 T cell receptor beta chains below, sequenced in a study of cytomegalovirus exposure and HLA in healthy donors. 60 Vbeta and 13 Jbeta primers were used in PCR. Here immunoSEQ multiplex PCR was the method, and the copy in TCRdb shows in-frame clones only, minus some. In the table there are around 180,000 clones, around 81% of which are singletons. The sequencing input was PBMCs. The source is a woman between 18 and 29 years old in good health and CMV-seropositive.

This rearrangement joins TRBV4-3 to TRBJ2-3; perhaps TRBD2 as D (5 bases). Germline loops: CDR1 LGHNA, CDR2 YSLEER. The CDR3 covers 15 residues. V lost 4 bases and J lost 2, with 13 bases in between. The CDR3 is CASSRTQRPTDTQYF. The CDR3, as DNA: TGCGCCAGCAGCCGAACACAGCGGCCCACAGATACGCAGTATTTT.

The V call is TRBV27, the J call TRBJ1-2, with 12 bases that match TRBD1. This CDR3 has 15 amino acids. V gave up 3 bases and J gave up 8 bases; unmatched junction bases: 7. The germline CDR1 and CDR2 sequences are MNHEY and SMNVEV (reference sequence). CDR3 residues: CASSFLGQGARGYTF. CDR3 bases: TGTGCCAGCAGTTTCCTGGGACAGGGGGCGCGGGGCTACACCTTC.

To note about this clone: A read error may produce the germline difference seen at one junction end. The chain has TRBV4-1 and TRBJ1-4, with 9 bases aligning to TRBD1. Per germline, CDR1 MGHRA and CDR2 YSYEKL. This CDR3 region has 16 residues. The CDR3 nucleotides read TGCGCCAGCGGCCAAGTGCTGACAGGGGGATATGAAAAACTGTTTTTT. It yields the protein CASGQVLTGGYEKLFF.

V usage is TRBV4-1 and J usage is TRBJ2-3; a weak D match, TRBD2 (7 bases). The CDR3 is 15 amino acids. Germline V gene lookup returns CDR1 MGHRA and CDR2 YSYEKL. The germline V and J ends were trimmed by 6 bases and 4 bases, with 17 bases remaining between them. CDR3 DNA: TGCGCCAGCAGTCTACAAATGCGGGGGCCAGATACGCAGTATTTT. Amino acid sequence: CASSLQMRGPDTQYF.

This clone showed up just a few times. The chain couples TRBV9 to TRBJ2-3; 9 bases line up with TRBD2. The germline gives CDR1 SGDLS, CDR2 YYNGEE. V dropped 8 bases and J dropped 2; count of bases not matched to a gene: 6. The length of the CDR3 is 14 residues. The CDR3 sequence is CASGSGGLTDTQYF. The CDR3 bases are TGTGCCAGTGGTAGCGGGGGCCTCACAGATACGCAGTATTTT.

This chain connects TRBV9 to TRBJ1-2; no clear D. Looked up from germline, CDR1 is SGDLS and CDR2 is YYNGEE. The CDR3 loop spans 16 amino acids. V was trimmed by 0 bases and J by 2 bases, leaving 14 bases between them. This chain's CDR3 is CASSVDGGSGNYGYTF. The CDR3 nucleotides are TGTGCCAGCAGCGTAGATGGAGGAAGCGGGAACTATGGCTACACCTTC.

This rearrangement joins TRBV6-5 to TRBJ1-2; 9 bases map to TRBD1. This CDR3 is built from 15 residues. With 5 bases clipped from V and 5 bases from J, the junction kept 9 bases outside the gene matches. The germline CDR1 and CDR2 sequences are MNHEY and SVGAGI. The CDR3 loop is CASSGSGTGFYGYTF. In DNA, the CDR3 is TGTGCCAGCAGTGGATCCGGGACAGGGTTTTATGGCTACACCTTC.

The chain combines TRBV11-3 with TRBJ2-5, with D tentatively TRBD2 (5 bases). V lost 1 base to trimming and J lost 5 bases, with 11 bases between them. Per germline, CDR1 SGHNT and CDR2 YENEEA. The CDR3 is 14 residues long. CDR3 sequence: CASSLGPSMETQYF. CDR3 DNA sequence: TGTGCCAGCAGCTTAGGCCCTAGCATGGAGACCCAGTACTTC.

On this clone itself: A junction end diverges from the germline sequence, so it may reflect a read error. The chain is built from TRBV7-3 and TRBJ1-5; 7 nucleotides align to TRBD1. Germline-derived CDR1 and CDR2 are SGHTA and FQGTGA. This CDR3 region has 15 residues. Written as DNA, the CDR3 is TGTGCCAGCAGATTAAGGGGGCGCAGCAATCAGCCCCAGCATTTT. This sequence encodes CASRLRGRSNQPQHF.

CDR3 loop: CASSPGTGIYGYTF. The CDR3 DNA sequence: TGTGCCAGCTCACCAGGGACAGGTATCTATGGCTACACCTTC. The chain is built from TRBV18 and TRBJ1-2; 8 nucleotides match TRBD1. Germline CDR1 and CDR2: KGHSH and LQKENI. After removal of 2 bases from V and 4 bases from J, the junction contained 3 bases not matched to a gene. This CDR3 is 14 amino acids long.

This clone turned up a few times. The chain recombines TRBV9 with TRBJ2-1, with D uncertain. V was pared by 2 bases and J by 5 bases, with 8 bases between. Germline assignment: CDR1 SGDLS and CDR2 YYNGEE. The CDR3 is 13 residues long. CDR3 loop: CASSVFGHNEQFF. CDR3 coding DNA: TGTGCCAGCAGCGTGTTCGGTCACAATGAGCAGTTCTTC.

This sequence joins TRBV5-1 and TRBJ2-2; TRBD2 matches at 8 bases. This CDR3 comprises 17 residues. The junction had 9 bases not matched to a gene; V was cut back by 1 base and J by 4 bases. CDR1 is SGHRS, CDR2 YFSETQ, per germline. The CDR3 DNA is TGCGCCAGCAGCTTGCCCCATAGCGGGGCCGGCACCGGGGAGCTGTTTTTT. It specifies CASSLPHSGAGTGELFF.

This clone was recorded a few times. The rearrangement uses TRBV28 and TRBJ1-4; maybe TRBD1 (5 bases). Germline CDR1 MDHEN, CDR2 SYDVKM. The CDR3 covers 12 residues. Trimming cost V 1 base and J 14 bases, with 11 bases left between them. CDR3 region: CASSLLSRALFF. The CDR3 nucleotides read TGTGCCAGCAGTTTATTATCCAGGGCCCTGTTTTTT.

CDR3 sequence reads: CASSPAGGLSTDTQYF. CDR3 nucleotide sequence: TGTGCCAGCTCACCAGCGGGGGGGCTTAGCACAGATACGCAGTATTTT. This chain connects TRBV18 to TRBJ2-3, with 9 bases matching TRBD2. CDR3 length: 16 residues. The J segment lost 0 bases and the V segment lost 2 bases, leaving 3 bases of the junction unmatched. Germline V gives CDR1 KGHSH, CDR2 LQKENI.

This clone was seen a handful of times. V gene TRBV29-1 combines with J gene TRBJ2-1; the D gene is possibly TRBD1 (6 bases). The V end lost 4 bases, the J end lost 5 bases, and 18 bases lay between the germline ends. The germline gives CDR1 SQVTM, CDR2 ANQGSEA. The CDR3 extends over 15 amino acids. The CDR3 sequence: CSVATGFVGNNEQFF. The CDR3, as DNA: TGCAGCGTTGCGACAGGTTTTGTAGGGAACAATGAGCAGTTCTTC.

This sequence joins TRBV19 and TRBJ2-3; 7 positions agree with TRBD1. The CDR3 spans 18 residues. Germline V gives CDR1 LNHDA, CDR2 SQIVND (reference sequence). V was clipped by 6 bases and J by 0 bases; unmatched bases: 15. As DNA, the CDR3 is TGTGCCAGTAGCAAATCCCCGACGACAGGGCTGAGCACAGATACGCAGTATTTT. Amino acids: CASSKSPTTGLSTDTQYF.

The chain employs TRBV5-6 and TRBJ2-1, with 9 bases matching TRBD2. V lost 3 bases, J lost 4 bases, and 5 bases stayed unmatched. The CDR3 sequence is 15 residues long. Looked up from germline, CDR1 is SGHDT and CDR2 is YYEEEE. CDR3 DNA sequence: TGTGCCAGCAGCTACGCTAGCGGGGTGTACAATGAGCAGTTCTTC. Translated: CASSYASGVYNEQFF.

This CDR3 is CASTGDRAQHF. The CDR3 nucleotides are TGTGCCAGCACGGGGGATAGGGCCCAGCATTTT. The chain couples TRBV28 to TRBJ1-5; tentative D call: TRBD1 (5 bases). V gave up 7 bases and J gave up 11 bases, with 12 bases separating them. The CDR3 has 11 amino acids. The germline gives CDR1 MDHEN, CDR2 SYDVKM.

J is TRBJ2-7 and V is TRBV12-5, with D unresolved. The CDR3 is made up of 13 amino acids. The V end lost 7 bases, the J end lost 7 bases, and 17 bases lay between the germline ends. Per germline, CDR1 LGHNT and CDR2 FRNRAP. The CDR3 region is CASVLTAGGEQYF. The CDR3 DNA is TGTGCTAGTGTCCTCACAGCCGGTGGGGAGCAGTACTTC.

This clone is a singleton in its sample. This chain uses TRBV21-1 with TRBJ2-5; the DNA was not used to check the table's D call, TRBD1. TRBV21-1 is assigned pseudogene status. The CDR3 totals 15 residues. CDR3 coding DNA: TGTGCCAGCAGCCCCCTGGGACAGTGGCAAGAGACCCAGTACTTC. It specifies CASSPLGQWQETQYF.

For this clone: Other DNA sequences within the sample encode an identical CDR3. This chain connects TRBV9 to TRBJ2-3, with TRBD2 matching over 11 bases. The V gene's germline CDR1 is SGDLS and CDR2 YYNGEE. The junction had 0 bases not matched to a gene; V was cut back by 0 bases and J by 3 bases. The CDR3 is 15 residues long. DNA for the CDR3: TGTGCCAGCAGCGTAGGACTAGCGGGGACAGATACGCAGTATTTT. This encodes CASSVGLAGTDTQYF.

The V gene is TRBV6-6, the J gene TRBJ1-4; perhaps TRBD1 as D (5 bases). The CDR3 is made up of 15 amino acids. Germline-derived CDR1 and CDR2 are MNHNY and SVGAGI (reference sequence). The V end was cut by 6 bases, the J end by 0 bases, with 11 bases between. CDR3 nucleotides: TGTGCCAGCAGCCTACGGGGGTCAACTAATGAAAAACTGTTTTTT. Translating it yields CASSLRGSTNEKLFF.

The CDR3: CASSTGTSAADTQYF. For the CDR3, the DNA is TGTGCCAGCAGTACCGGGACTAGCGCGGCAGATACGCAGTATTTT. The chain combines TRBV6-1 with TRBJ2-3, with 10 positions matching TRBD2. The V and J ends lost 5 bases and 4 bases, in that order; junction bases with no gene match: 6. Germline assignment: CDR1 MNHNS and CDR2 SASEGT. This CDR3 contains 15 residues.

This chain joins TRBV10-1 and TRBJ2-5; 8 positions match TRBD2. Germline values: CDR1 WNHNN, CDR2 SYGVQD (reference sequence). The CDR3 spans 14 residues. V dropped 7 bases and J dropped 3; count of bases not matched to a gene: 7. The CDR3 reads CASMLGTSKETQYF. The CDR3 coding sequence is TGCGCCAGCATGTTGGGGACTAGTAAAGAGACCCAGTACTTC.

This rearrangement joins TRBV7-9 to TRBJ2-7, with TRBD1 identical over 9 bases. Trimming removed 5 bases from V and 3 bases from J; junction bases left unmatched: 5. Looked up from germline, CDR1 is SEHNR and CDR2 is FQNEAQ (reference sequence). This CDR3 has 14 residues. CDR3 sequence: CASSAGTGNYEQYF. As DNA, the CDR3 is TGTGCCAGCAGCGCCGGGACAGGGAACTACGAGCAGTACTTC. Supplemented by reference TRBV7-9 and TRBJ2-7, the full variable domain reads DTGVSQNPRHKITKRGQNVTFRCDPISEHNRLYWYRQTLGQGPEFLTYFQNEAQLEKSRLLSDRFSAERPKGSFSTLEIQRTEQGDSAMYLCASSAGTGNYEQYFGPGTRLTVT.

The genes are TRBV30 and TRBJ1-1; D may be TRBD1 (6 bases). Germline loops: CDR1 GTSNPN, CDR2 SVGIG (reference sequence). The CDR3 is made up of 12 amino acids. The V end lost 5 bases, the J end lost 4 bases, and 11 bases lay between the germline ends. The CDR3 reads CAWSIGGTEAFF. The CDR3 DNA is TGTGCCTGGTCGATAGGGGGCACTGAAGCTTTCTTT.

The CDR3 region is CASSLAETGGPDYEQFF. The CDR3 DNA follows: TGTGCCAGCAGCTTAGCGGAGACGGGGGGGCCGGATTATGAGCAGTTCTTC. This chain uses TRBV7-6 with TRBJ2-1; 8 bases agree with TRBD2. The CDR3 is 17 amino acids. The V gene end was trimmed by 0 bases and the J gene end by 8 bases; junction bases not matched to a gene: 12. Germline lookup yields CDR1 SGHVS and CDR2 FNYEAQ.

The gene calls are TRBV25-1 and TRBJ1-5, with D uncertain. CDR3 size: 11 residues. The ends were cut back, 5 bases at V and 8 bases at J, with 7 bases in the middle. Germline CDR1 is MGHDK and CDR2 is SYGVNS. The CDR3 nucleotides read TGTGCCAGCAGTCAGGAAAAGCCCCAGCATTTT. Translating it yields CASSQEKPQHF. Full variable domain (missing parts from reference TRBV25-1 and TRBJ1-5): EADIYQTPRYLVIGTGKKITLECSQTMGHDKMYWYQQDPGMELHLIHYSYGVNSTEKGDLSSESTVSRIRTEHFPLTLESARPSHTSQYLCASSQEKPQHFGDGTRLSIL.

The V call is TRBV6-5, the J call TRBJ1-2; a possible D gene is TRBD1 (5 bases). V lost 4 bases and J 6 bases, leaving 15 bases between the germline ends. The germline V gene has CDR1 MNHEY and CDR2 SVGAGI. The CDR3 spans 14 residues. As DNA, the CDR3 is TGTGCCAGCAGTTTGACAGACCATTGGCATGGCTACACCTTC. Its protein is CASSLTDHWHGYTF.